Presented here are 18 T cell receptor beta chains from one specimen sequenced in a study of shared clonotypes between healthy human individuals. Method: immunoSEQ multiplex PCR; TCRdb's copy keeps in-frame clones and lacks some. Among 500,000 to 550,000 clones listed, roughly 95% were seen once. The sample was naive CD4+ T cells sorted from blood. Indicated subset: CD45RA+ positively selected. The source is a woman aged 30 to 39 in good health.

The rearrangement uses TRBV2 and TRBJ1-4; D remains unclear. CDR3 length equals 14 residues. The germline CDR1 and CDR2 sequences are SNHLY and FYNNEI. Trimming took 6 bases from V and 11 from J, leaving 19 bases between them. CDR3 DNA sequence: TGTGCCAGCAGCGCTCACTCGACACCTTTGAAACTGTTTTTT. Amino acid sequence: CASSAHSTPLKLFF.

The chain is built from TRBV28 and TRBJ2-2, with D perhaps given as TRBD1 or TRBD2 (5 bases each). Trimming shortened V by 7 bases and J by 2 bases, and 17 bases separated the two germline ends. The length of the CDR3 is 16 residues. Germline V lookup: CDR1 MDHEN, CDR2 SYDVKM. The CDR3 DNA follows: TGTGCCAGCACTCTTTCGGGGCAGGTCAACACCGGGGAGCTGTTTTTT. It encodes CASTLSGQVNTGELFF.

The V call is TRBV11-2, the J call TRBJ2-1; D gene ambiguous. The CDR3 consists of 13 residues. Trimming stripped 5 bases from V and 5 bases from J, with 10 bases between. CDR1 SGHAT and CDR2 FQNNGV come from the germline V gene. The CDR3 DNA follows: TGTGCCAGCAGCCTAAACCCGGACAATGAGCAGTTCTTC. This codes for CASSLNPDNEQFF. The full variable domain, its missing parts supplied by reference TRBV11-2 and TRBJ2-1, is EAGVAQSPRYKIIEKRQSVAFWCNPISGHATLYWYQQILGQGPKLLIQFQNNGVVDDSQLPKDRFSAERLKGVDSTLKIQPAKLEDSAVYLCASSLNPDNEQFFGPGTRLTVL.

V is TRBV28 and J is TRBJ2-7; D is possibly TRBD1 (6 bases). Germline CDR1 MDHEN, CDR2 SYDVKM. V gave up 7 bases and J gave up 5 bases, with 12 bases separating them. The CDR3 runs to 12 residues. The chain's CDR3 is CASNRVTDEQYF. In DNA form, the CDR3 reads TGTGCCAGCAACAGGGTAACCGACGAGCAGTACTTC.

The rearrangement links TRBV6-5 to TRBJ2-5, with 8 nucleotides matching TRBD1. The J call may be faulty, since TRBJ2-7 better matches the DNA end. Germline V gene sequence: CDR1 MNHEY, CDR2 SVGAGI. The CDR3 contains 15 residues. The CDR3 sequence: CASSYKGQALNEQYF. In nucleotides, the CDR3 is TGTGCCAGCAGTTACAAGGGACAGGCCCTCAACGAGCAGTACTTC.

The chain links TRBV18 to TRBJ2-6; no clear D. Germline V gene lookup returns CDR1 KGHSH and CDR2 LQKENI. The CDR3 spans 15 residues. Trimming removed 1 base at V and 0 bases at J, with 4 bases between. CDR3 in amino acids: CASSPRISGANVLTF. CDR3 sequence (DNA): TGTGCCAGCTCACCACGCATCTCTGGGGCCAACGTCCTGACTTTC.

The gene calls are TRBV7-8 and TRBJ2-3; 7 bases are shared with TRBD2. Germline V CDR1 and CDR2: SGHVS, FQNEAQ. The CDR3 contains 12 residues. Trimming cost V 4 bases and J 6 bases; bases outside gene matches: 1. The DNA for the CDR3 is TGTGCCAGCAGCTCACTAGCGGATACGCAGTATTTT. It codes for CASSSLADTQYF.

This rearrangement joins TRBV10-2 to TRBJ1-2, with a possible D match to TRBD1 (5 bases). The CDR3 loop spans 12 amino acids. Germline CDR1 and CDR2: WSHSY and SAAADI. The V and J ends lost 3 bases and 7 bases respectively, with 9 bases between them. CDR3 loop: CASSEMGVGYTF. CDR3 sequence (DNA): TGCGCCAGCAGTGAAATGGGGGTTGGCTACACCTTC.

The chain recombines TRBV5-1 with TRBJ2-1; TRBD1 aligns across 8 bases. CDR1 and CDR2 (germline): SGHRS, YFSETQ. The J segment lost 3 bases and the V segment lost 4 bases, leaving 12 bases of the junction unmatched. The CDR3 sequence is 17 residues long. CDR3 residues: CASSTTTGVRHYNEQFF. CDR3 DNA sequence: TGCGCCAGCAGCACGACGACAGGGGTTAGGCACTACAATGAGCAGTTCTTC.

Comment on this clone: Other DNA sequences in this sample translate to the same CDR3. The rearrangement links TRBV11-2 to TRBJ2-1; maybe TRBD2 (6 bases). This CDR3 comprises 15 residues. The germline CDR1 and CDR2 sequences are SGHAT and FQNNGV. V lost 1 base and J lost 1, with 8 bases in between. CDR3 DNA: TGTGCCAGCAGCTTAGTGGGGGGATCCTACAATGAGCAGTTCTTC. This encodes CASSLVGGSYNEQFF. The variable domain in full, completed from reference TRBV11-2 and TRBJ2-1, reads EAGVAQSPRYKIIEKRQSVAFWCNPISGHATLYWYQQILGQGPKLLIQFQNNGVVDDSQLPKDRFSAERLKGVDSTLKIQPAKLEDSAVYLCASSLVGGSYNEQFFGPGTRLTVL.

This chain joins TRBV30 and TRBJ2-2, with 9 nucleotides matching TRBD2. The ends lost 3 bases at V and 4 bases at J; junction bases unmatched: 15. Germline CDR1 and CDR2: GTSNPN and SVGIG (reference sequence). This CDR3 region has 18 residues. CDR3: CAWRPIPGREGATGELFF. In DNA, the CDR3 is TGTGCCTGGAGACCTATCCCGGGGCGGGAGGGTGCCACCGGGGAGCTGTTTTTT.

The J gene is TRBJ2-7, the V gene TRBV5-1; TRBD1 might be the D (5 bases). Germline V gives CDR1 SGHRS, CDR2 YFSETQ. The length of the CDR3 is 13 residues. V was clipped by 2 bases and J by 1 base, with 7 bases between them. The CDR3: CASSLQVSYEQYF. The CDR3 DNA reads TGCGCCAGCAGCTTACAGGTATCCTACGAGCAGTACTTC.

The V and J genes are TRBV18 and TRBJ2-1, with a tentative D call TRBD1 (6 bases). Germline V gives CDR1 KGHSH, CDR2 LQKENI. Deletions cut 3 bases from V and 10 bases from J, with 19 bases between. CDR3 size: 15 residues. CDR3 nucleotide sequence: TGTGCCAGCTCACCCAGACCTCTCGATGACAGGGAGCAGTTCTTC. Encoded protein: CASSPRPLDDREQFF.

The chain carries TRBV27 and TRBJ2-2; 10 positions agree with TRBD1. V shed 6 bases and J 5 bases; nucleotides not matched to a gene: 12. Germline V CDR1 and CDR2: MNHEY, SMNVEV (reference sequence). The CDR3 covers 17 residues. The CDR3 reads CASRETGGAGRTGELFF. The DNA for the CDR3 is TGTGCCAGCAGGGAGACAGGGGGCGCGGGACGGACCGGGGAGCTGTTTTTT.

The V gene is TRBV30, the J gene TRBJ2-7; 7 bases agree with TRBD2. The CDR3 contains 16 residues. V trimming: 0 bases; J trimming: 3 bases; junction bases outside the gene matches: 11. The germline CDR1 and CDR2 sequences are GTSNPN and SVGIG (reference sequence). In DNA form, the CDR3 reads TGTGCCTGGAGTGTACGCCGACAGCGGGGACGCTACGAGCAGTACTTC. Its translation: CAWSVRRQRGRYEQYF.

For this clone: At the DNA level, this CDR3 is encoded by other sequences in the same sample as well. The rearrangement joins TRBV27 to TRBJ1-1; no definite D call. Germline CDR1 and CDR2: MNHEY and SMNVEV (reference sequence). The CDR3 totals 13 residues. Trimming shortened V by 4 bases and J by 0 bases, and 6 bases separated the two germline ends. CDR3 region: CASSYRMNTEAFF. The CDR3 region has the DNA TGTGCCAGCAGTTACAGAATGAACACTGAAGCTTTCTTT.

The chain recombines TRBV28 with TRBJ2-7, with TRBD1 matching 12 bases. The germline V gene encodes CDR1 MDHEN and CDR2 SYDVKM. Trimming cost V 6 bases and J 5 bases; bases outside gene matches: 8. The CDR3 loop spans 15 amino acids. In DNA form, the CDR3 reads TGTGCCAGCAGCCCTTACGGGACAGGGGGCGACGAGCAGTACTTC. Residues: CASSPYGTGGDEQYF.

The V gene is TRBV4-1, the J gene TRBJ1-1; 8 positions match TRBD1. V lost 2 bases, J lost 6 bases, and 8 bases stayed unmatched. CDR3 size: 15 residues. The germline V gene encodes CDR1 MGHRA and CDR2 YSYEKL. CDR3: CASSQMDREAPEAFF. As DNA, the CDR3 is TGCGCCAGCAGCCAAATGGACAGGGAGGCCCCTGAAGCTTTCTTT.